The clone carrying this T cell receptor (beta chain) was recorded many times. What it binds is unknown. This entry comes from a study of T cells after yellow fever vaccination. Trimming took off 8 bases at V and 5 bases at J, with 7 bases between the two ends. Germline V gene lookup returns CDR1 MDHEN and CDR2 SYDVKM. The CDR3 has 11 amino acids. As TCR cDNA was made by 5'RACE template switching, a universal primer site and UMIs were added. TCRdb redid the calling of the 5' RACE reads with MiXCR, one entry per CDR3 protein. The sample has 150,000 to 200,000 distinct CDR3 sequences, 5.5% to 7.5% seen once. Study-wide results and limits: Researchers noted that a small share of clonotypes showed up in both CD4 and CD8 compartments. Once the booster was given, most primary-vaccination clones reappeared, at about 96% for CD4 and more than 85% for CD8.

Sample: CD4+ T cells sorted from PBMCs, taken less than 6 days after the first yellow fever vaccination. The sequence derives from a man younger than 35 who received the YFV17D yellow fever vaccine. The rearrangement uses TRBV28 and TRBJ2-1; D gene unclear. This CDR3 reads CASDSNNEQFF. The CDR3 region has the DNA TGTGCCAGCGATAGTAACAATGAGCAGTTCTTC.